This T cell receptor beta chain was captured in a study of blood T cell repertoires in COVID-19. As for the study in general: In each case, the material was cDNA or gDNA derived from T cells, B-cell-depleted T cells, or PBMCs.

CDR1 is MGHDK, CDR2 SYGVNS, per germline. The CDR3 spans 15 residues. The germline V and J ends were trimmed by 6 bases and 7 bases, with 16 bases remaining between them. The method was immunoSEQ multiplex PCR; TCRdb's version includes in-frame clones alone and lacks a portion of them. This sample has 250,000 to 300,000 clones; approximately 91% occur once, and the top ten carry 2% to 2.5%. The receptor's source is a man over 45 with acute or convalescent COVID-19. Sequenced input: peripheral blood. V usage is TRBV25-1 and J usage is TRBJ1-6; the D gene is possibly TRBD1 (5 bases). The CDR3 DNA reads as TGTGCCAGCAGGAGGGAGGGGATTTGGAATTCACCCCTCCACTTT. Translation: CASRREGIWNSPLHF.